These 3 T cell receptor beta chains were sequenced from one sample in a study of CD8 T cells in ankylosing spondylitis. TCRdb ran MiXCR on the 5' RACE reads and lists one entry per CDR3 protein. Here the sample spans just under 350,000 distinct CDR3 sequences, roughly 14% being singletons. Sample: blood, either unsorted or a sorted T cell fraction (not recorded which). The receptors originated from a male donor with ankylosing spondylitis or in good health (not recorded which).

This clonotype has at least ten counts. V gene TRBV5-1 combines with J gene TRBJ1-3; no firm D call. CDR1 is SGHRS, CDR2 YFSETQ, per germline. This CDR3 spans 17 amino acids. With 0 bases removed from V and 2 bases from J, the gap between germline ends came to 15 bases. The CDR3 here is CASSLALSQSAGNTIYF. In DNA form, the CDR3 reads TGCGCCAGCAGCTTGGCCCTTTCACAGTCGGCTGGAAACACCATATATTTT.

This clonotype occurred many times. The chain couples TRBV7-9 to TRBJ2-7; TRBD1 might be the D (6 bases). This CDR3 has 13 residues. CDR1 and CDR2 (germline): SEHNR, FQNEAQ (reference sequence). V gave up 3 bases and J gave up 5 bases, with 11 bases separating them. The CDR3 DNA sequence: TGTGCCAGCAGCTTCAACAGGGAGAACGAGCAGTACTTC. Encoded protein: CASSFNRENEQYF.

In regard to this clonotype: Sequence at one end of the junction differs from germline and may be a read error. This chain links TRBV12-3 or TRBV12-4 with TRBJ2-6, with TRBD2 matching 9 bases. The CDR3 spans 19 residues. In DNA form, the CDR3 reads TGTACCAGCAGTTTGAGATCGACTAGCGGAAACTCTGGGGCCAACGTCCTGACTTTC. This encodes CTSSLRSTSGNSGANVLTF.